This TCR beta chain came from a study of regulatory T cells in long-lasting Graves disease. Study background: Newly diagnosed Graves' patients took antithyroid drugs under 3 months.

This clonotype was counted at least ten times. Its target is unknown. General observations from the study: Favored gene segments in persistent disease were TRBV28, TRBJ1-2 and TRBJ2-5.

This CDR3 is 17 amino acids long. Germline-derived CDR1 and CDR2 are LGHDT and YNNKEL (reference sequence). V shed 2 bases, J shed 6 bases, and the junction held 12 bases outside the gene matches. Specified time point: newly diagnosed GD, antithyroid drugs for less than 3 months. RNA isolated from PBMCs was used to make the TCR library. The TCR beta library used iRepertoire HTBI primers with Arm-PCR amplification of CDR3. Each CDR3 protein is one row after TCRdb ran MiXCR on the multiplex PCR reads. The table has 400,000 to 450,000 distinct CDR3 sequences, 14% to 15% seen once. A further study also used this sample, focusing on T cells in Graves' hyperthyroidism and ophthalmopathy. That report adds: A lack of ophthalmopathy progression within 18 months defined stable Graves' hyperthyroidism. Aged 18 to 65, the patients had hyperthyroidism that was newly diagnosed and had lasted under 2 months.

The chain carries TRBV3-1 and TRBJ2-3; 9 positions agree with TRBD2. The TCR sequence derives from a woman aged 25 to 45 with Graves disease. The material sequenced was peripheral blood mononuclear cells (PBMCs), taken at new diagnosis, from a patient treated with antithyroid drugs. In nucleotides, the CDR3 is TGTGCCAGCAGCCAAAGACGGGCTAGCGGGATCCGGGATACGCAGTATTTT. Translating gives CASSQRRASGIRDTQYF.